This TCR beta chain was sequenced for a study of cytomegalovirus exposure and HLA in healthy donors. The PCR ran on 60 Vbeta and 13 Jbeta primers. The repertoire was sequenced with immunoSEQ multiplex PCR; TCRdb's copy has only in-frame clones and lacks some. The profile shows about 140,000 clones, about 81% of them singletons. The material sequenced was PBMCs. The TCR was taken from a man aged 25 to 40 in good health and CMV-seronegative.

CDR3 region: CARSQGQNTEAFF. The CDR3 DNA reads TGTGCCAGATCACAGGGCCAGAACACTGAAGCTTTCTTT. This chain connects TRBV2 to TRBJ1-1; a possible D gene is TRBD1 (6 bases). With 9 bases removed from V and 1 base from J, the gap between germline ends came to 12 bases. There are 13 residues in the CDR3. CDR1 is SNHLY and CDR2 is FYNNEI in the germline V gene.